Listed below are T cell receptor beta chains from one sample, sequenced in a study of control samples from healthy donors and cancer patients. The table came from immunoSEQ multiplex PCR; TCRdb's copy has only in-frame clones and leaves some out. The sample includes 100,000 to 150,000 clones, roughly 84% of them seen just once. Sequencing was done on a sample of blood. The receptors here all came from a man aged 40-50 years in good health. Both conserved end residues are part of each CDR3. The D gene is left open where the match is weak. Clone sizes are given selectively: once, few, many, or a class where the clone is expanded.

clone_size	d_call	v_call	j_call	cdr3_nt	cdr3_aa
.	.	TRBV5-1	TRBJ1-2	TGCGCCAGCAGCTTGGGGCGGAGTGCCGGACAGTTGAGCTATGGCTACACCTTC	CASSLGRSAGQLSYGYTF
.	.	TRBV5-1	TRBJ2-1	TGCGCCAGCCGGGACGTAAATATACGGGAGCAGTTCTTC	CASRDVNIREQFF
.	TRBD1	TRBV7-2	TRBJ1-2	TGTGCCAGCAGCCCGTCCACGGGACAGGGTTCCTACACCTTC	CASSPSTGQGSYTF
few	.	TRBV11-3	TRBJ1-1	TGTGCCAGCAGCTATAGCTGGTACACTGAAGCTTTCTTT	CASSYSWYTEAFF
.	TRBD1	TRBV7-6	TRBJ1-1	TGTGCCAGCAGCTCCAGACAGGGGGCCTCGAACACTGAAGCTTTCTTT	CASSSRQGASNTEAFF
.	TRBD1	TRBV2	TRBJ1-4	TGTGCCAGCCGACGCGGACAGGGGAGGAAAACTAATGAAAAACTGTTTTTT	CASRRGQGRKTNEKLFF
.	.	TRBV6-6	TRBJ2-2	TGTGCAGAATCCTCGGAGGGCACCGGGGAGCTGTTTTTT	CAESSEGTGELFF
.	.	TRBV4-1	TRBJ2-1	TGCGCCAGCAGCCAAGTAGATCTAGGTATCTCCTACAATGAGCAGTTCTTC	CASSQVDLGISYNEQFF
.	TRBD2	TRBV6-2/TRBV6-3	TRBJ2-3	TGTGCCAGCAGTCCCTCTCGGACTAGCGGGGGGCCAGATACGCAGTATTTT	CASSPSRTSGGPDTQYF
.	.	TRBV11-2	TRBJ2-2	TGTGCCAGCAGCTCGGACAGAATCACCGGGGAGCTGTTTTTT	CASSSDRITGELFF
.	TRBD1	TRBV10-3	TRBJ2-7	TGTGCCATCAGTGGGGCAGGGGGCCGGTCAGGTGACGAGCAGTACTTC	CAISGAGGRSGDEQYF
.	.	TRBV6-4	TRBJ2-3	TGTGCCAGCAGTCCGACTATAGGCACAGATACGCAGTATTTT	CASSPTIGTDTQYF
.	TRBD2	TRBV4-2	TRBJ2-7	TGTGCCAGCAGCCAGGCTCTCAGCGGGGGGGCGGGTGAGCAGTACTTC	CASSQALSGGAGEQYF
.	TRBD2	TRBV9	TRBJ2-2	TGTGCCAGCAGCGACCGCGGGGGATTGAACACCGGGGAGCTGTTTTTT	CASSDRGGLNTGELFF
.	TRBD1	TRBV3-1/TRBV3-2	TRBJ1-3	TGTGCCAGCAGCCATTACCGACAGGGGTCTGGAAACACCATATATTTT	CASSHYRQGSGNTIYF
.	.	TRBV11-2	TRBJ2-1	TGTGCCAGCAGCTCCCCCCCCGGCAGGAGCTCCTACAATGAGCAGTTCTTC	CASSSPPGRSSYNEQFF
.	.	TRBV4-3	TRBJ2-3	TGCGCCAGCAGCCAAGATAAGGCAGGGGCCCCCGATGAGCAGTATTTT	CASSQDKAGAPDEQYF
.	.	TRBV6-4	TRBJ1-1	TGTGCCAGCGGGGGAGGGGGGCTGAACACTGAAGCTTTCTTT	CASGGGGLNTEAFF
.	TRBD1	TRBV7-9	TRBJ2-1	TGTGCCAGCAGCCGGGGGACAGGGGCCCTCAATGAGCAGTTCTTC	CASSRGTGALNEQFF
.	.	TRBV5-6	TRBJ1-2	TGTGCCAGCAGCTTCGGGGCCCGACAAGATGGCTACACCTTC	CASSFGARQDGYTF
.	.	TRBV5-6	TRBJ1-3	TGTGCCAGCAGCTTTGTCCATAACTCTGGAAACACCATATATTTT	CASSFVHNSGNTIYF
.	TRBD2	TRBV11-3	TRBJ2-7	TGTGCCAGCAGCTTAGAGGTCGGACTAGCCTCCTACGAGCAGTACTTC	CASSLEVGLASYEQYF
.	.	TRBV6-5	TRBJ1-1	TGTGCCAGCAGTTACTCGGTTTGGGTGAACACTGAAGCTTTCTTT	CASSYSVWVNTEAFF
.	TRBD1	TRBV2	TRBJ1-6	TGTGCCAGCAGAGGGGACAGAACCTATAATTCACCCCTCCACTTT	CASRGDRTYNSPLHF
.	TRBD2	TRBV10-3	TRBJ2-1	TGTGCCATCAGTGGTAGCGGGGGGGCTGCTTTGGGCTACAATGAGCAGTTCTTC	CAISGSGGAALGYNEQFF
.	TRBD1	TRBV7-2	TRBJ1-1	TGTGCCAGCAGCTTAGACAGGGGTTACACTGAAGCTTTCTTT	CASSLDRGYTEAFF
.	.	TRBV19	TRBJ1-2	TGTGCCAGTAGTGTACAGGCTAACTATGGCTACACCTTC	CASSVQANYGYTF
.	TRBD1	TRBV18	TRBJ1-4	TGTGCCAGCTCATCGGATCAGGGGGCGGAAAAACTGTTTTTT	CASSSDQGAEKLFF
.	.	TRBV18	TRBJ2-3	TGTGCCAGCTCACCACAGGCTGAGAGCCTGGCCACAGATACGCAGTATTTT	CASSPQAESLATDTQYF
few	.	TRBV19	TRBJ1-5	TGTGCCAGTAGTATGACGGACACTTACAATCAGCCCCAGCATTTT	CASSMTDTYNQPQHF
.	.	TRBV21-1	TRBJ1-2	TGTGCCAGCAGCAAAGGGACAACTCCTGCTAACTATGGCTACACCTTC	CASSKGTTPANYGYTF
.	.	TRBV30	TRBJ2-7	TGTGCCTGGTCTCGGACAGTCTGGTACGAGCAGTACTTC	CAWSRTVWYEQYF
.	.	TRBV7-9	TRBJ1-3	TGTGCCAGCAGCTACCCCCTGGGCTCTGGAAACACCATATATTTT	CASSYPLGSGNTIYF
.	.	TRBV27	TRBJ1-5	TGTGCCAGCAGTTCCCCAAGGGGCCTGGATCAGCCCCAGCATTTT	CASSSPRGLDQPQHF
.	TRBD1	TRBV7-2	TRBJ2-2	TGTGCCAGCAGCTTAGTGGGCGGAGGACAGGGGAACACCGGGGAGCTGTTTTTT	CASSLVGGGQGNTGELFF
once	.	TRBV30	TRBJ1-2	TGTGCCTCTACAGGGTACAATGGCTACACCTTC	CASTGYNGYTF
.	TRBD2	TRBV24-1	TRBJ2-1	TGTGCCACCAGTGACCCACGGGGGGACTCCTACAATGAGCAGTTCTTC	CATSDPRGDSYNEQFF
once	TRBD1	TRBV6-2/TRBV6-3	TRBJ2-7	TGTGCCAGCAGTCGCCCCCAGGACAGGGACGAGCAGTACTTC	CASSRPQDRDEQYF
.	.	TRBV21-1	TRBJ2-3	TGTGCCAGCAGCAAAGATAGGCGGGGGGCGAGCACAGATACGCAGTATTTT	CASSKDRRGASTDTQYF
.	.	TRBV21-1	TRBJ1-4	TGTGCCAGCAGCAAAGCAAGTAACAGGGGGCGTGAAAAACTGTTTTTT	CASSKASNRGREKLFF
.	TRBD1	TRBV29-1	TRBJ1-1	TGCAGCGTTGAAGAGCTTTGGACAGGAGAGACTGAAGCTTTCTTT	CSVEELWTGETEAFF
.	.	TRBV3-1/TRBV3-2	TRBJ2-5	TGTGCCAGCAGTACGGACTATCGAAAGACCCAGTACTTC	CASSTDYRKTQYF
once	TRBD2	TRBV20-1	TRBJ2-1	TGCAGTGCTAGTGAGCGGGGGTCCTACAATGAGCAGTTCTTC	CSASERGSYNEQFF
.	TRBD1	TRBV6-4	TRBJ1-6	TGTGCCAGCAGTGGGGCTGATGGGGACAGGGCTTCACCCCTCCACTTT	CASSGADGDRASPLHF
.	TRBD1	TRBV9	TRBJ1-5	TGTGCCAGCAGCGTGAAGGGGGACAGGGTAGATCAGCCCCAGCATTTT	CASSVKGDRVDQPQHF